This T cell receptor beta chain was identified during a study of technical replicates of blood from a few donors. The CDR3 totals 15 residues. Germline CDR1 is MNHEY and CDR2 is SMNVEV (reference sequence). V lost 5 bases, J lost 4 bases, and 8 bases stayed unmatched. Using immunoSEQ multiplex PCR, the repertoire was profiled, and TCRdb retains in-frame clones only, with some absent. This sample has 65,000 to 95,000 clones, with 90% to 95% found just once. This clonotype was sampled from a human donor in good health. Input material: T cells isolated from PBMCs. This sequence joins TRBV27 and TRBJ2-1; 7 nucleotides align to TRBD1. CDR3 DNA sequence: TGTGCCAGCAGTCCGACAGGGTCGTCGTACAATGAGCAGTTCTTC. Amino acids: CASSPTGSSYNEQFF.